This entry features one T cell receptor (beta chain) sequence. Its antigen is still unknown. The data belong to a study of cytomegalovirus exposure and HLA in healthy donors. Whole-study results and caveats: In a later analysis, TCR beta V- and J-gene trimming was associated with a missense DCLRE1C variant. Many donors shared some public TCRs, even though most TCR sequences were rare.

Germline V lookup: CDR1 SGHDT, CDR2 YYEEEE. This CDR3 contains 15 residues. PCR was performed using 60 Vbeta and 13 Jbeta primers. Repertoires were generated with immunoSEQ multiplex PCR, while TCRdb's copy carries only in-frame clones and drops some. The sample carries fewer than 250,000 clones, approximately 70% recorded once. The clonotype originates from a woman aged 25 to 45 in good health and CMV-seronegative. The genes are TRBV5-6 and TRBJ2-5; 8 bases map to TRBD2. The J call may be incorrect, as the DNA end agrees better with TRBJ2-7. The sample taken for sequencing was PBMCs. Here the CDR3 DNA reads TGTGCCAGCAGCGGAATGCTAGCGGGCGGATACGAGCAGTACTTC. This translates into CASSGMLAGGYEQYF.